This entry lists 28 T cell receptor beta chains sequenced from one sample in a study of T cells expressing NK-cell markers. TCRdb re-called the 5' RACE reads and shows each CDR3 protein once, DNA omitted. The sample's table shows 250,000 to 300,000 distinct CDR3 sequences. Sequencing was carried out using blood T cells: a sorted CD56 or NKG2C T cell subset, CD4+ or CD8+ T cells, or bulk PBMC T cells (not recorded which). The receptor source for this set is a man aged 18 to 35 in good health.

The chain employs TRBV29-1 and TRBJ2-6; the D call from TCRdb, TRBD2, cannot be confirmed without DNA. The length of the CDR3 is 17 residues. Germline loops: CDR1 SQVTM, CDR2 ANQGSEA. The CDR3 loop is CSAAAGTGLSGANVLTF.

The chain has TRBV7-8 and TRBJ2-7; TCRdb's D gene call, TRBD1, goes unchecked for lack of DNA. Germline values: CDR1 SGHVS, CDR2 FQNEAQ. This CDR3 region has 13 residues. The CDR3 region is CASSPTGPYEQYF.

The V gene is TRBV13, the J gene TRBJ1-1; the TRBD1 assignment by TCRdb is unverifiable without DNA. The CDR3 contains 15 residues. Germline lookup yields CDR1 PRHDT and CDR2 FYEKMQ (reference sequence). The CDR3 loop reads CASSSDRAGTTEAFF.

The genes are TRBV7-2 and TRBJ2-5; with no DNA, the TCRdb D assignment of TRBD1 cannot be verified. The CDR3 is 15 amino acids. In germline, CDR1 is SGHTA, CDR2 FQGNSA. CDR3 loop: CASSLEGRVGETQYF.

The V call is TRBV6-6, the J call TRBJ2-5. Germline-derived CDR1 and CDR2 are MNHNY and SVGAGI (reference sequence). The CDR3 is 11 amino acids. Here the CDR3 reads CASSYRETQYF.

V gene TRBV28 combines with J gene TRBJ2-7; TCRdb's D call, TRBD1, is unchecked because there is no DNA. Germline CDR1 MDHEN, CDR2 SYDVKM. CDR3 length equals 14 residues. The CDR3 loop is CASSLTRDIGEQYF.

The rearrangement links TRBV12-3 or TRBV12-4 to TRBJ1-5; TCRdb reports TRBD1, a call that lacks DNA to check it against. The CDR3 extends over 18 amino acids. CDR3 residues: CASSLGTGGVYSNQPQHF.

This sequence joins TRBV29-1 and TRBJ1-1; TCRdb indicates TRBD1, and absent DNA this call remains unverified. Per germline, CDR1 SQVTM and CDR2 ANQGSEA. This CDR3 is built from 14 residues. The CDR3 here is CSARVTKWNTEAFF.

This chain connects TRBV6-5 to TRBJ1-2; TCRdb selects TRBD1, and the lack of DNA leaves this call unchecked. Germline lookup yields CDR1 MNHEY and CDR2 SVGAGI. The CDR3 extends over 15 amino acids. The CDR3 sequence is CASSYEGQAIYGYTF.

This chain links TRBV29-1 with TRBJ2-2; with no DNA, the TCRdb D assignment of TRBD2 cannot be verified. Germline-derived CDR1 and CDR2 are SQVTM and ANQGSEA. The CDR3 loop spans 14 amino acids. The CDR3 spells CSVGREGLTGELFF.

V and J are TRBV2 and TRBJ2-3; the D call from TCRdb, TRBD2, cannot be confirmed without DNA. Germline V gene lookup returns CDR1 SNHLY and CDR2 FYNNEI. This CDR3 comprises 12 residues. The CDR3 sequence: CASDRLLDTQYF.

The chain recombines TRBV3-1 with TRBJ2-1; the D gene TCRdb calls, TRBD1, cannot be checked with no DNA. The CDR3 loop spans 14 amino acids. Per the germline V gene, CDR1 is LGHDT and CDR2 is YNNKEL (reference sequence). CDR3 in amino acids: CASSRQGFYNEQFF.

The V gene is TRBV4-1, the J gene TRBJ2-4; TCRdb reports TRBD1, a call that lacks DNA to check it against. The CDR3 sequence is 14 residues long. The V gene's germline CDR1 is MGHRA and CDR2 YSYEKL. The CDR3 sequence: CASSLNRDKNIQYF.

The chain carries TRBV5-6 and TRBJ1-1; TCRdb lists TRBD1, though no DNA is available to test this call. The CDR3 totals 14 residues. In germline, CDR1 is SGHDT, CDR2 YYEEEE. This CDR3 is CASSPLTVNTEAFF.

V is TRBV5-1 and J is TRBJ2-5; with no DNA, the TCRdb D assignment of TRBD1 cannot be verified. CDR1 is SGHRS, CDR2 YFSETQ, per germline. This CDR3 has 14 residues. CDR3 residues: CACDLGGGQETQYF.

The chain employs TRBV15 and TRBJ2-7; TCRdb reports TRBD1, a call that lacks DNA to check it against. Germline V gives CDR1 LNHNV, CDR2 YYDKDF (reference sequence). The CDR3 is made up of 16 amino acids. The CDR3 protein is CATSRAPGRRFYEQYF.

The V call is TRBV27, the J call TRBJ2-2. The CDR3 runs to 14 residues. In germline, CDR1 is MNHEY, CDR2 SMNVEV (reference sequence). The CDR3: CASSLAWETGELFF.

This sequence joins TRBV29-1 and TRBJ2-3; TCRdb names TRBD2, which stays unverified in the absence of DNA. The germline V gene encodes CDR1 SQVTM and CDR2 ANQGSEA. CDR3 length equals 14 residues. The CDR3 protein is CSVAGVAGPDTQYF.

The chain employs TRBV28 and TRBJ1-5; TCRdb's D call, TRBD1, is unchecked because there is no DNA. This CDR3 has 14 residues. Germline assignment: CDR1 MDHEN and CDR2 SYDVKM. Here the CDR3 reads CASSPLASNQPQHF.

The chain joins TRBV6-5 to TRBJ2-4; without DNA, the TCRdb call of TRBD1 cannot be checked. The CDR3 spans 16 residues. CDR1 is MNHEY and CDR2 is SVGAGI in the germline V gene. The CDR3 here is CASSYLGGNGKNIQYF.

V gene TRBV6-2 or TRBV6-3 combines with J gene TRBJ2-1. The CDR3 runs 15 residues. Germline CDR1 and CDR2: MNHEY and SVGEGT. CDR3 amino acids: CASSSVPPERNEQFF.

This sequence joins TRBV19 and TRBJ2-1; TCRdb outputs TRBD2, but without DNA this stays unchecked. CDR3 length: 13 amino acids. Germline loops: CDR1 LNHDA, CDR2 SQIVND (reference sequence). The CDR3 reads CASSIWETGKQFF.

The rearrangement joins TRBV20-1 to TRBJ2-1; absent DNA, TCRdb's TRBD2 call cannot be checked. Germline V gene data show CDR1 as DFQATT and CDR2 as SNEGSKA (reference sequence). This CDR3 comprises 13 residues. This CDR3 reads CSAFSGSGRGQFF.

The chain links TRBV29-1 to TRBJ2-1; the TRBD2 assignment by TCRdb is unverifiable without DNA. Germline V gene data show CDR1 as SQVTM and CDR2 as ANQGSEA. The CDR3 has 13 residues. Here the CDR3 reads CSVSSGRYNEQFF.

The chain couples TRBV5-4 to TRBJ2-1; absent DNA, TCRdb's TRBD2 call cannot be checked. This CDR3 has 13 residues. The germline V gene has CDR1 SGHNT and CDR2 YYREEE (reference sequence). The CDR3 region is CASSFPLANEQFF.

CDR3 sequence: CATSDPKANTDTQYF. The gene calls are TRBV24-1 and TRBJ2-3. The CDR3 is made up of 15 amino acids. Germline-derived CDR1 and CDR2 are KGHDR and SFDVKD.

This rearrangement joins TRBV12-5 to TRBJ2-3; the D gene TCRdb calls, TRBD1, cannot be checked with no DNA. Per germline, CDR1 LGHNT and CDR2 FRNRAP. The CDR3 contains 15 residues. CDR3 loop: CASASGQLKLDTQYF.

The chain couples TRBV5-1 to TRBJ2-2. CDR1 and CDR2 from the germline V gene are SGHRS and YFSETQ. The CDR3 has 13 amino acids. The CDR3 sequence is CASSSTVSGELFF.